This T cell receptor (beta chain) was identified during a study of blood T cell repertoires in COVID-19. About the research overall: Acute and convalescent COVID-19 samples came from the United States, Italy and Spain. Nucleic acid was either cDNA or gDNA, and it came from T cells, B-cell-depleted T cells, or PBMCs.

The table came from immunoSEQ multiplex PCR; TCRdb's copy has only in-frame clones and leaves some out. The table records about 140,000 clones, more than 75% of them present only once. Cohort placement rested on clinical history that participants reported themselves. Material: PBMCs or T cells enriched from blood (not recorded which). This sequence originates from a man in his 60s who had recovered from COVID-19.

The CDR3 here is CASSVSRDRGNYGYTF. CDR3 nucleotide sequence: TGTGCCAGCAGCGTAAGCCGGGACAGGGGTAACTATGGCTACACCTTC. V and J are TRBV9 and TRBJ1-2; 10 positions agree with TRBD1. From germline, CDR1 is SGDLS and CDR2 YYNGEE. J gave up 1 base and V 1 base, and 4 bases lay outside the gene matches. This CDR3 is built from 16 residues.